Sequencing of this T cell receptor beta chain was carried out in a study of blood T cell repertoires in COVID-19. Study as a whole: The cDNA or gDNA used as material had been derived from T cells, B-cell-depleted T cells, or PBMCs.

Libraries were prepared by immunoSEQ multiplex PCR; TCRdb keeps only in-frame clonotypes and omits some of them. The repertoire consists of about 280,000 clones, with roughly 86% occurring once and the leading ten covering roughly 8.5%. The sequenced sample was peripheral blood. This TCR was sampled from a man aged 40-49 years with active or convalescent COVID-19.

The CDR3: CASSPSTGGGAFKQYF. For the CDR3, the DNA is TGTGCCAGCAGTCCAAGTACTGGCGGGGGGGCCTTCAAGCAGTACTTC. The chain combines TRBV27 with TRBJ2-7; 9 bases line up with TRBD2. V lost 5 bases and J lost 8; bases outside the gene matches: 16. The germline V gene has CDR1 MNHEY and CDR2 SMNVEV (reference sequence). The CDR3 sequence is 16 residues long.